This entry lists 8 T cell receptor beta chains sequenced from one sample in a study of low-dose radiotherapy and immunotherapy resistance in tumors. TRAV- and TRBV-specific primers primed first-strand cDNA, covering alpha and beta chains. Over roughly 19 PCR cycles, TCRs were amplified from a constant-region primer and V-primer adapter. One entry per CDR3 protein, called by TCRdb with MiXCR from the reads. The data show tens of thousands of distinct CDR3 sequences, 20% to 25% seen once. Time point here: before trial treatment. The input for sequencing was PBMCs, taken before treatment. The source of these receptors is a male donor with prostate cancer.

Remarks on this clonotype: This likely traces to a read error, being one base from a far larger clone. V and J are TRBV23-1 and TRBJ2-1; 11 bases line up with TRBD2. TRBV23-1 is treated as an ORF (open reading frame) with a function not yet certain. The CDR3 is 15 residues long. J was trimmed by 5 bases and V by 2 bases; bases with no gene match: 2. CDR3 DNA sequence: TGCGCCAGCAGTCAACTAGCGGGGGGCCACAATGAGCAGTTCTTC. This codes for CASSQLAGGHNEQFF.

Remarks on this clonotype: With only one base between it and a far larger clone, this is likely a read error. The rearrangement links TRBV5-1 to TRBJ2-4, with D possibly being TRBD2 (5 bases). Trimming left V 1 base short and J 13 bases short, with 21 bases between. Germline CDR1 SGHRS, CDR2 YFSETQ. The CDR3 contains 15 residues. The CDR3, as DNA: TGCGCCAGCAGCTTGTCCGGGATCACCTACAATGAGCAGTACTTC. Amino acid sequence: CASSLSGITYNEQYF.

This clonotype showed up just a few times. The genes are TRBV20-1 and TRBJ1-5; 10 bases align to TRBD1. This CDR3 has 14 residues. The V gene end was trimmed by 5 bases and the J gene end by 7 bases; junction bases not matched to a gene: 8. The germline V gene encodes CDR1 DFQATT and CDR2 SNEGSKA (reference sequence). CDR3 sequence (DNA): TGCAGTGCTGGAGGACAGGGGGGGGGGCAGCCCCAGCATTTT. It translates to CSAGGQGGGQPQHF.

Regarding this clonotype: It differs at one base from a far larger clone, so likely a read error. The V gene is TRBV5-8, the J gene TRBJ2-7; possible D gene TRBD2, 6 bases. Germline V gene sequence: CDR1 SGHTS, CDR2 YDEGEE. With 7 bases removed from V and 7 bases from J, the gap between germline ends came to 24 bases. The CDR3 runs to 15 residues. This CDR3 reads CASGPSGPSYNEQYF. DNA for the CDR3: TGTGCCAGCGGACCCAGCGGGCCCTCCTACAATGAGCAGTACTTC.

This clonotype was observed many times. The rearrangement uses TRBV14 and TRBJ1-1; D gene ambiguous. V lost 2 bases and J lost 0, with 7 bases in between. Germline V gene data show CDR1 as SGHDN and CDR2 as FVKESK. The CDR3 loop spans 14 amino acids. CDR3 bases: TGTGCCAGCAGCCAACTTTTCTTGAACACTGAAGCTTTCTTT. Amino acid sequence: CASSQLFLNTEAFF. Full variable domain (rest looked up from reference TRBV14 and TRBJ1-1): EAGVTQFPSHSVIEKGQTVTLRCDPISGHDNLYWYRRVMGKEIKFLLHFVKESKQDESGMPNNRFLAERTGGTYSTLKVQPAELEDSGVYFCASSQLFLNTEAFFGQGTRLTVV.

Many counts were recorded for this clonotype. V gene TRBV15 combines with J gene TRBJ2-2; no reliable D call. Trimming removed 1 base from V and 4 bases from J, with 13 bases in between. The CDR3 extends over 16 amino acids. Per the germline V gene, CDR1 is LNHNV and CDR2 is YYDKDF (reference sequence). CDR3 residues: CATSRAGPPITGELFF. CDR3 DNA: TGTGCCACCAGCAGAGCCGGACCTCCGATCACCGGGGAGCTGTTTTTT. The full variable domain, with the rest looked up from reference TRBV15 and TRBJ2-2, is DAMVIQNPRYQVTQFGKPVTLSCSQTLNHNVMYWYQQKSSQAPKLLFHYYDKDFNNEADTPDNFQSRRPNTSFCFLDIRSPGLGDTAMYLCATSRAGPPITGELFFGEGSRLTVL.

For this clonotype: An end of the junction differs from the germline gene, which may be a read error. This sequence joins TRBV10-2 and TRBJ2-7; 12 bases map to TRBD2. Germline loops: CDR1 WSHSY, CDR2 SAAADI. CDR3 size: 17 residues. The chain's CDR3 is CAISESTSGGALYEQYF. The CDR3 DNA reads as TGTGCCATCAGTGAGTCGACTAGCGGGGGTGCTCTTTACGAGCAGTACTTC.

This clonotype was found many times. The chain carries TRBV29-1 and TRBJ2-1, with 11 bases identical to TRBD2. After removal of 5 bases from V and 0 bases from J, the junction contained 3 bases not matched to a gene. Germline CDR1 SQVTM, CDR2 ANQGSEA. The CDR3 extends over 15 amino acids. CDR3 amino acids: CSVTGTSGSYNEQFF. The CDR3 region has the DNA TGCAGCGTTACAGGGACTAGCGGCTCCTACAATGAGCAGTTCTTC.